Listed below are T cell receptor beta chains from one sample, sequenced in a study of metastatic and nonmetastatic thyroid tumors. TCRdb re-called clones from the PCR reads using MiXCR. The sample comprises about 20,000 clones, about 11% of which are singletons, and around 7.3% rests with the top ten. Source material: blood. The source is a female donor with papillary thyroid cancer or a benign thyroid nodule (not recorded which). Some clones in this sample may be carry-over from other donors' samples. Each CDR3 is given with its conserved first and last residue. The order of the fields is J gene, V gene, clone size, D gene, CDR3 protein, CDR3 DNA. The D gene is left open where the match is weak. Where a row states a size, it is once, few, many or the class of an expanded clone; other rows omit it.

j_call: TRBJ2-4
v_call: TRBV6-4
clone_size: NA
d_call: TRBD2
cdr3_aa: CASSDSSPPNILWGGTKNIQYF
cdr3_nt: TGTGCCAGCAGTGATTCGAGTCCACCCAACATTTTGTGGGGGGGTACAAAAAACATTCAGTACTTC

j_call: TRBJ2-7
v_call: TRBV19
clone_size: NA
d_call: TRBD2
cdr3_aa: CASSTGTRAEQYF
cdr3_nt: TGTGCCAGTAGTACAGGGACTAGAGCCGAGCAGTACTTC

j_call: TRBJ2-2
v_call: TRBV27
clone_size: few
d_call: TRBD1
cdr3_aa: CASSYRGATGELFF
cdr3_nt: TGTGCCAGCAGTTACAGGGGTGCGACCGGGGAGCTGTTTTTT

j_call: TRBJ2-7
v_call: TRBV25-1
clone_size: medium-sized
d_call: NA
cdr3_aa: CASSEGRVKYEQYF
cdr3_nt: TGTGCCAGCAGTGAAGGCAGGGTTAAGTACGAGCAGTACTTC

j_call: TRBJ2-1
v_call: TRBV20-1
clone_size: many
d_call: NA
cdr3_aa: CSTEAGWKDEQFF
cdr3_nt: TGCAGTACTGAGGCAGGGTGGAAGGATGAGCAGTTCTTC

j_call: TRBJ1-5
v_call: TRBV30
clone_size: NA
d_call: TRBD1
cdr3_aa: CAWSRHRGWNQPQHF
cdr3_nt: TGTGCCTGGAGTCGGCACAGGGGATGGAATCAGCCCCAGCATTTT

j_call: TRBJ2-7
v_call: TRBV10-2
clone_size: NA
d_call: NA
cdr3_aa: CASSALGTTYEQYF
cdr3_nt: TGCGCCAGCAGCGCTCTGGGGACGACCTACGAGCAATACTTC

j_call: TRBJ2-4
v_call: TRBV29-1
clone_size: few
d_call: NA
cdr3_aa: CSALQGGKNIQYF
cdr3_nt: TGCAGCGCACTTCAGGGGGGCAAAAACATTCAGTACTTC

j_call: TRBJ2-1
v_call: TRBV6-1
clone_size: few
d_call: TRBD2
cdr3_aa: CASSGPSRTSADNEQFF
cdr3_nt: TGTGCCAGCAGTGGCCCCTCTAGGACTAGCGCCGACAATGAGCAGTTCTTC

j_call: TRBJ1-5
v_call: TRBV10-3
clone_size: many
d_call: TRBD1
cdr3_aa: CAIQEQGNQPQHF
cdr3_nt: TGTGCCATCCAAGAACAGGGGAATCAGCCCCAGCATTTT

j_call: TRBJ1-5
v_call: TRBV28
clone_size: many
d_call: NA
cdr3_aa: CASSLSVGAAANQPQHF
cdr3_nt: TGTGCCAGCAGTTTATCGGTCGGGGCGGCCGCCAATCAGCCCCAGCATTTT

j_call: TRBJ1-1
v_call: TRBV6-1
clone_size: medium-sized
d_call: NA
cdr3_aa: CASSPPGTANTEAFF
cdr3_nt: TGTGCCAGCAGTCCTCCCGGGACGGCGAACACTGAAGCTTTCTTT

j_call: TRBJ1-2
v_call: TRBV12-3/TRBV12-4
clone_size: medium-sized
d_call: TRBD1
cdr3_aa: CASSFVGGRYGYTF
cdr3_nt: TGTGCCAGCAGTTTCGTAGGGGGCCGCTATGGCTACACCTTC

j_call: TRBJ2-1
v_call: TRBV6-2/TRBV6-3
clone_size: medium-sized
d_call: NA
cdr3_aa: CASSYRDYNEQFF
cdr3_nt: TGTGCCAGCAGTTACCGGGACTACAATGAGCAGTTCTTC

j_call: TRBJ1-6
v_call: TRBV10-3
clone_size: medium-sized
d_call: TRBD1
cdr3_aa: CAISADRGLSPLHF
cdr3_nt: TGTGCCATCAGTGCGGACAGGGGGCTGTCACCCCTCCACTTT

j_call: TRBJ2-5
v_call: TRBV5-1
clone_size: once
d_call: NA
cdr3_aa: CASSLTLGGGETQYF
cdr3_nt: TGCGCCAGCAGCTTGACTCTGGGTGGCGGGGAGACCCAGTACTTC

j_call: TRBJ2-7
v_call: TRBV12-3/TRBV12-4
clone_size: medium-sized
d_call: TRBD2
cdr3_aa: CASSLTGLVNEQYF
cdr3_nt: TGTGCCAGCAGTTTAACGGGACTAGTAAACGAGCAGTACTTC

j_call: TRBJ2-3
v_call: TRBV19
clone_size: many
d_call: TRBD2
cdr3_aa: CASSIASGKDTQYF
cdr3_nt: TGTGCCAGTAGTATAGCTAGCGGGAAAGATACGCAGTATTTT

j_call: TRBJ1-5
v_call: TRBV6-1
clone_size: many
d_call: TRBD1
cdr3_aa: CASGKDRASNQPQHF
cdr3_nt: TGTGCCAGCGGTAAAGACAGGGCGAGCAATCAGCCCCAGCATTTT

j_call: TRBJ2-3
v_call: TRBV12-3/TRBV12-4
clone_size: many
d_call: TRBD1
cdr3_aa: CASSSLILTGQGDTQYF
cdr3_nt: TGTGCCAGCAGTTCGCTTATTTTGACAGGGCAAGGAGATACGCAGTATTTT

j_call: TRBJ1-1
v_call: TRBV19
clone_size: many
d_call: TRBD1
cdr3_aa: CASSGTGRNTEAFF
cdr3_nt: TGTGCCAGTAGTGGGACAGGGAGGAACACTGAAGCTTTCTTT

j_call: TRBJ1-2
v_call: TRBV7-2
clone_size: many
d_call: TRBD1
cdr3_aa: CASSFSTGASYGYTF
cdr3_nt: TGTGCCAGCAGCTTTAGTACAGGGGCTAGCTATGGCTACACCTTC

j_call: TRBJ2-1
v_call: TRBV11-1
clone_size: few
d_call: TRBD2
cdr3_aa: CAGSILAETYNEQFF
cdr3_nt: TGTGCCGGCAGCATACTAGCGGAGACCTACAATGAGCAGTTCTTC